This TCR beta chain was captured by sequencing in a study of blood T cell repertoires in COVID-19. Sequenced by immunoSEQ multiplex PCR; TCRdb stores in-frame clones only, minus some. Here the sample spans under 150,000 clones, over 70% being singletons. The trim removed 4 bases at V and 5 bases at J, leaving 8 bases unmatched. From germline, CDR1 is SGHRS and CDR2 YFSETQ. CDR3 length equals 15 residues. The chain is built from TRBV5-1 and TRBJ1-1; 10 bases line up with TRBD1. This sequence originates from a man older than 75 with active or convalescent COVID-19. Sequencing used peripheral blood. The CDR3 DNA sequence: TGCGCCAGCAGCCTAACGACAGGGGGCTTGACTGAAGCTTTCTTT. Amino acid sequence: CASSLTTGGLTEAFF.